These T cell receptor beta chains were read from a single sample in a study of cytomegalovirus exposure and HLA in healthy donors. This table comes from immunoSEQ multiplex PCR, and its TCRdb copy is limited to in-frame clones, with some not included. The table lists 150,000 to 200,000 clones, around 80% of them singletons. Sequences were obtained from PBMCs. The receptors shown here come from a man aged 25-40 years in good health and CMV-seronegative. The CDR3 runs from the conserved cysteine through the conserved F or W. A D gene is named only where the DNA matches it firmly. Size tells how often a clone was seen (once, few, many) or the class of an expanded clone, and some rows leave it out.

clone size: .
D gene: TRBD1
V gene: TRBV27
J gene: TRBJ1-5
CDR3 DNA: TGTGCCAGCAGTTCGCAGGGGGTGGATCAGCCCCAGCATTTT
CDR3 protein: CASSSQGVDQPQHF

clone size: .
D gene: TRBD2
V gene: TRBV27
J gene: TRBJ2-1
CDR3 DNA: TGTGCCAGCAGACCTCACCACTTGATAGCGGGGGCCCAAACCACCAATGAGCAGTTCTTC
CDR3 protein: CASRPHHLIAGAQTTNEQFF

clone size: .
D gene: .
V gene: TRBV4-2
J gene: TRBJ1-1
CDR3 DNA: TGTGCCAGCAGCCAAGCAGGGAACACTGAAGCTTTCTTT
CDR3 protein: CASSQAGNTEAFF

clone size: .
D gene: .
V gene: TRBV6-6
J gene: TRBJ1-2
CDR3 DNA: TGTGCCAGCAGCCTCGGACAGCTAGATGGCTACACCTTC
CDR3 protein: CASSLGQLDGYTF

clone size: .
D gene: TRBD1
V gene: TRBV7-9
J gene: TRBJ1-1
CDR3 DNA: TGTGCCAGCAGCCCCCAGACAGGGCTGAACACTGAAGCTTTCTTT
CDR3 protein: CASSPQTGLNTEAFF

clone size: .
D gene: TRBD1
V gene: TRBV4-2
J gene: TRBJ1-2
CDR3 DNA: TGTGCCAGCAGCCAAGAGGGGACAGGGGCTATTAACTATGGCTACACCTTC
CDR3 protein: CASSQEGTGAINYGYTF

clone size: .
D gene: .
V gene: TRBV19
J gene: TRBJ1-6
CDR3 DNA: TGTGCCAGTAGTCAGACAGTGCAACCACCCCTCCACTTT
CDR3 protein: CASSQTVQPPLHF

clone size: .
D gene: .
V gene: TRBV5-1
J gene: TRBJ2-3
CDR3 DNA: TGCGCCAGCAGCACCACCGGGTCCTCCACAGATACGCAGTATTTT
CDR3 protein: CASSTTGSSTDTQYF

clone size: few
D gene: TRBD1
V gene: TRBV6-1
J gene: TRBJ1-1
CDR3 DNA: TGTGCCAGCAGATGGGACAGGCAGAACACTGAAGCTTTCTTT
CDR3 protein: CASRWDRQNTEAFF

clone size: .
D gene: TRBD1
V gene: TRBV29-1
J gene: TRBJ1-1
CDR3 DNA: TGCAGCGTTGTTAGGGGCCAGGGGGCCGCTGAAGCTTTCTTT
CDR3 protein: CSVVRGQGAAEAFF

clone size: once
D gene: .
V gene: TRBV27
J gene: TRBJ1-4
CDR3 DNA: TGTGCCACACAGGGACTAGGTGAAAAACTGTTTTTT
CDR3 protein: CATQGLGEKLFF

clone size: .
D gene: .
V gene: TRBV30
J gene: TRBJ1-4
CDR3 DNA: TGTGCCTGGAGTGGCTGGACAGTTGGGCAAAATGAAAAACTGTTTTTT
CDR3 protein: CAWSGWTVGQNEKLFF

clone size: .
D gene: TRBD2
V gene: TRBV28
J gene: TRBJ2-5
CDR3 DNA: TGTGCCAGCACTTTCGGACTAGCGGGAGAAGAGACCCAGTACTTC
CDR3 protein: CASTFGLAGEETQYF

clone size: .
D gene: TRBD2
V gene: TRBV6-5
J gene: TRBJ2-7
CDR3 DNA: TGTGCCAGCAGTCGGGGGGACTACGAGCAGTACTTC
CDR3 protein: CASSRGDYEQYF

clone size: .
D gene: TRBD2
V gene: TRBV10-3
J gene: TRBJ2-7
CDR3 DNA: TGTGCCATCAGTTCCCCCGGGACTAGCGGGATCTACGAGCAGTACTTC
CDR3 protein: CAISSPGTSGIYEQYF

clone size: .
D gene: .
V gene: TRBV5-6
J gene: TRBJ1-5
CDR3 DNA: TGTGCCAGCAGCTTGGCCGGATCGGGGCAGCCCCAGCATTTT
CDR3 protein: CASSLAGSGQPQHF

clone size: .
D gene: TRBD1
V gene: TRBV5-8
J gene: TRBJ1-5
CDR3 DNA: TGTGCCAGCAGCCGGGGACAGGGTTCGGCTCAGCCCCAGCATTTT
CDR3 protein: CASSRGQGSAQPQHF

clone size: .
D gene: .
V gene: TRBV15
J gene: TRBJ1-1
CDR3 DNA: TGTGCCACCAGCTCTCGGACAGATTTAAACACTGAAGCTTTCTTT
CDR3 protein: CATSSRTDLNTEAFF

clone size: .
D gene: .
V gene: TRBV5-6
J gene: TRBJ1-1
CDR3 DNA: TGTGCCAGCAGCGTTCTAATGAACACTGAAGCTTTCTTT
CDR3 protein: CASSVLMNTEAFF

clone size: once
D gene: .
V gene: TRBV5-8
J gene: TRBJ2-3
CDR3 DNA: TGTGCCAGCAGCTTAGGAGGAGGGATCACAGATACGCAGTATTTT
CDR3 protein: CASSLGGGITDTQYF

clone size: .
D gene: .
V gene: TRBV23-1
J gene: TRBJ2-7
CDR3 DNA: TGCGCCAAATACGTCGGACCCAAGGGGAACGAGCAGTACTTC
CDR3 protein: CAKYVGPKGNEQYF

clone size: once
D gene: .
V gene: TRBV4-1
J gene: TRBJ1-5
CDR3 DNA: TGCGCCAGCCCCATCTATAGCAATCAGCCCCAGCATTTT
CDR3 protein: CASPIYSNQPQHF

clone size: .
D gene: TRBD2
V gene: TRBV9
J gene: TRBJ2-5
CDR3 DNA: TGTGCCAGCAGCGTAGGAGCGGGAGGGCCCTCTAGGGAGACCCAGTACTTC
CDR3 protein: CASSVGAGGPSRETQYF

clone size: .
D gene: .
V gene: TRBV9
J gene: TRBJ2-1
CDR3 DNA: TGTGCCAGCAGCGTAGATCCCCCCACTAGGGCCGGGTACAATGAGCAGTTCTTC
CDR3 protein: CASSVDPPTRAGYNEQFF

clone size: few
D gene: TRBD1
V gene: TRBV5-4
J gene: TRBJ2-7
CDR3 DNA: TGTGCCAGCAGCCCCCCCGGGACAGGGACCTACGAGCAGTACTTC
CDR3 protein: CASSPPGTGTYEQYF

clone size: .
D gene: TRBD2
V gene: TRBV7-8
J gene: TRBJ2-1
CDR3 DNA: TGTGCCAGCAGCTTGATACTAGCGGGAGAGTACAATGAGCAGTTCTTC
CDR3 protein: CASSLILAGEYNEQFF

clone size: .
D gene: TRBD1
V gene: TRBV5-1
J gene: TRBJ1-2
CDR3 DNA: TGCGCCAGCAGCTCGCCGGGACAGGGTAGCTCTCCCTTACCCCATGGCTACACCTTC
CDR3 protein: CASSSPGQGSSPLPHGYTF

clone size: .
D gene: .
V gene: TRBV25-1
J gene: TRBJ1-1
CDR3 DNA: TGTGCCAGCAGTGCAGAGAACACTGAAGCTTTCTTT
CDR3 protein: CASSAENTEAFF

clone size: .
D gene: .
V gene: TRBV29-1
J gene: TRBJ1-2
CDR3 DNA: TGCAGCGATAGGGGGACCTATGGCTACACCTTC
CDR3 protein: CSDRGTYGYTF

clone size: .
D gene: TRBD2
V gene: TRBV25-1
J gene: TRBJ2-7
CDR3 DNA: TGTGCGGCGGGAGGGTACGAGCAGTACTTC
CDR3 protein: CAAGGYEQYF

clone size: few
D gene: TRBD2
V gene: TRBV9
J gene: TRBJ2-3
CDR3 DNA: TGTGCCAGCAGCGTAGGAGGAGGAAGGAGCGGGGTATGGGATACGCAGTATTTT
CDR3 protein: CASSVGGGRSGVWDTQYF

clone size: .
D gene: .
V gene: TRBV6-5
J gene: TRBJ2-1
CDR3 DNA: TGTGCCAGCAGTTACTCTAGGGGTGAGCAGTTCTTC
CDR3 protein: CASSYSRGEQFF

clone size: .
D gene: .
V gene: TRBV30
J gene: TRBJ1-2
CDR3 DNA: TGTGCCTGGCGTGACGGAGAGCAGGGCTACACCTTC
CDR3 protein: CAWRDGEQGYTF

clone size: .
D gene: .
V gene: TRBV6-1
J gene: TRBJ2-7
CDR3 DNA: TGTGCCAGCAGTGCCGGGACTCCCTCCTACGAGCAGTACTTC
CDR3 protein: CASSAGTPSYEQYF

clone size: .
D gene: TRBD2
V gene: TRBV15
J gene: TRBJ2-3
CDR3 DNA: TGTGCCACCAGCCCGGATTGGGAACGGGAGGGTGATACGCAGTATTTT
CDR3 protein: CATSPDWEREGDTQYF

clone size: .
D gene: .
V gene: TRBV6-6
J gene: TRBJ1-4
CDR3 DNA: TGTGCCAGCAGTTACTCGAAGCTTCCCTGGTCTGAAAAACTGTTTTTT
CDR3 protein: CASSYSKLPWSEKLFF

clone size: .
D gene: .
V gene: TRBV6-5
J gene: TRBJ2-5
CDR3 DNA: TGTGCCAGCAGTTACGTAGGACAGCAAGAGACCCAGTACTTC
CDR3 protein: CASSYVGQQETQYF

clone size: .
D gene: .
V gene: TRBV29-1
J gene: TRBJ1-4
CDR3 DNA: TGCAGCGTTGTCTCCGGGGTAGGAAAACTGTTTTTT
CDR3 protein: CSVVSGVGKLFF

clone size: .
D gene: .
V gene: TRBV13
J gene: TRBJ2-7
CDR3 DNA: TGTGCCAGCAGCTTAGGTACCACAGGGTTCGGCTACGAGCAGTACTTC
CDR3 protein: CASSLGTTGFGYEQYF

clone size: .
D gene: .
V gene: TRBV6-6
J gene: TRBJ1-6
CDR3 DNA: TGTGCCAGCAGTTACCTGGGGGCCGGAAGGGATTCACCCCTCCACTTT
CDR3 protein: CASSYLGAGRDSPLHF